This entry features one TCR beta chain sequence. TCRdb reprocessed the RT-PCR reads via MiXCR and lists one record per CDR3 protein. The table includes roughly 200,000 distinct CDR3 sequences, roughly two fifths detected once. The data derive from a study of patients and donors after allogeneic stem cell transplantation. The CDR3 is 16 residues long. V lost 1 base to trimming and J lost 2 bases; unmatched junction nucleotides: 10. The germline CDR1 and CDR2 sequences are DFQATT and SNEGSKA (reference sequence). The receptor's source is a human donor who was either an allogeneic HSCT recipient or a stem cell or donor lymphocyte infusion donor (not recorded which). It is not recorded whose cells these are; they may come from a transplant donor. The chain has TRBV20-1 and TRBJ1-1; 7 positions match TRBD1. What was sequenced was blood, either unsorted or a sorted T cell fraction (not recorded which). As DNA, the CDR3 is TGCAGTGCTAGAGTTGGGAGGGGGCCTGGCAACACTGAAGCTTTCTTT. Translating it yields CSARVGRGPGNTEAFF.